The clone carrying this T cell receptor (beta chain) was detected a few times. This specimen comes from a study of blood T cell repertoires in COVID-19. About the research overall: Researchers got acute and convalescent COVID-19 samples from the United States, Italy and Spain. Sample material is recorded as cDNA or gDNA derived from T cells, B-cell-depleted T cells, or PBMCs.

How the authors handled the data: Amplification from reference gene primers served as the basis for estimated nucleated cell counts. Measured with immunoSEQ multiplex PCR; TCRdb has only the in-frame clones, and not every one. D and trimming were read from the DNA, whereas the V and J calls and clone size are those reported in that table. The sample contains 150,000 or so clones, roughly 89% of which appear only once. Trimming at V came to 1 base and at J to 4 bases, leaving 11 bases not matched to a gene. CDR3 length: 17 amino acids. CDR1 and CDR2 (germline): LGHNA, YSLEER. The chain combines TRBV4-3 with TRBJ1-2, with 8 bases fitting TRBD1. Source material: peripheral blood. This TCR came from a human donor in a cohort sampled during active COVID-19. This CDR3 reads CASSQGTGGLPFYGYTF. CDR3 coding DNA: TGCGCCAGCAGCCAAGGAACAGGGGGATTGCCCTTCTATGGCTACACCTTC.